The present TCR beta chain was sequenced within a study of blood T cell repertoires in COVID-19 (dated by TCRdb to about 2020). Looking at the study overall: Collaborator samples came from the United States, Italy and Spain and covered acute and convalescent phases of COVID-19. Where HLA class I and class II types were available, the types were taken from metadata supplied by the sample provider, not from assay-based typing. A freely available public database, intended as a resource for researchers studying the immune response to SARS-CoV-2, is where the repertoires were released. Subjects who had been exposed to COVID-19, were actively infected with it, or had recovered from it provided the deeply sampled blood TCRbeta repertoires that made up the dataset. The prospective study material was composed of cDNA or gDNA derived from T cells, B-cell-depleted T cells, or PBMCs. Samples came from the ongoing ImmuneRACE study (first 160 participants) plus 1,254 subjects from 6 global collaborators. Sample metadata almost always included a de-identified subject ID, COVID-19 status, age in years and sex.

CDR1 and CDR2, looked up from the germline V gene, are MGHDK and SYGVNS. Taken from cysteine to phenylalanine, the CDR3 has 14 residues. The sequence is cut down to CDR3 DNA, 42 bases in frame from base 1. Germline trimming: 3 bases from V, 2 bases from J; junction bases outside gene matches: 4. TCRbeta CDR3 regions were amplified from genomic DNA by means of the immunoSEQ Assay, a bias-controlled multiplex PCR. The study's processing was this. The number of nucleated cells in each sample was estimated by amplification of reference gene primers within the assay. To quantify the absolute abundance of each unique TCRbeta CDR3 rearrangement, sequence reads were collapsed and filtered. For each sample, productive Simpson clonality was calculated as the square root of Simpson's diversity index over productive rearrangements. Not all clones reach the TCRdb copy of this immuneACCESS table, which keeps in-frame sequences only. Checked studies attribute under half of the gap to unresolved V genes and leave the rest unexplained. That table gives V, J and clone size, and the DNA gave D and trimming. This sample gives tens of thousands of clones in total; around 84% of them show up just once. Clones ranked in the top ten supply 12% of the sample.

A note on this clone: What antigen it recognizes has not been identified. No base qualities exist here, and no much larger clone lies one base off it.

Collaborating institutions collected whole blood in K2EDTA tubes following their own protocols. For TCRbeta analysis, collaborators shipped samples as frozen whole blood, isolated PBMCs, or DNA extracted from either of those sample types. Points the paper makes about the study in general: The amount of clinical and demographic metadata varied by source and participant and was provided uncurated.

Sequences were obtained from peripheral blood. The sequence was collected from a human donor in a cohort sampled during active COVID-19. This chain is built from TRBV25-1 and TRBJ2-7, with 7 junctional bases fitting TRBD1. The sequence in DNA is TGTGCCAGCAGTGACCAGGGGGTAACCTACGAGCAGTACTTC. This codes for CASSDQGVTYEQYF.